This T cell receptor beta chain was recorded in a study of T-cell reconstitution after alpha-beta-depleted transplantation in children. General observations from the study: Newly produced T cells mostly provided counts and TCRbeta diversity after one year, as hyperexpanded clones declined. Approximately two months post-transplant, alpha-beta T cells reportedly originated from several hundred expanded graft clones. The study traced high day-60 TCRbeta diversity in some patients to surviving recipient T cells and thymic progenitors.

As it was prepared, the TCRbeta library received unique molecular identifiers. TCRdb independently ran MiXCR on the PCR reads; one entry per CDR3 protein. Of tens of thousands of distinct CDR3 sequences in the sample, 6% to 8.5% are singletons; the top ten hold 27%. The V end was cut by 6 bases, the J end by 3 bases, with 15 bases between. The CDR3 has 14 residues. Germline-derived CDR1 and CDR2 are MNHEY and SMNVEV (reference sequence). This clonotype occurred many times. Its cognate antigen is unknown. This sequence originates from a child under two years old who had a stem cell transplant for acute myeloid leukemia, so the T cells may come from the graft donor. This material consisted of peripheral blood, taken 60 days after TCRalphabeta/CD19-depleted stem cell transplant. V usage is TRBV27 and J usage is TRBJ2-7, with D possibly being TRBD2 (6 bases). CDR3 nucleotide sequence: TGTGCCAGCAGAGGAGGGGCGACAGTCTACGAGCAGTACTTC. This sequence encodes CASRGGATVYEQYF.